The TCR beta chain under discussion was sequenced for a study of MAIT cells during Salmonella Paratyphi A infection (dated by TCRdb to the late 2010s). As for the study more broadly: A single dose of 1-5x10^3 CFU of S. Paratyphi A strain NVGH308 was swallowed by adult volunteers aged 18 to 60. Starting at diagnosis, the diagnosed volunteers took ciprofloxacin 500 mg twice daily for 14 days. Study-wide conclusions, independent of this receptor: Compared with healthy controls, diagnosed volunteers had more expansion or contraction among the top five MAIT clonotypes (approximately 0.53 versus 0.13), suggesting that infection reshaped the repertoire. From baseline to mid-infection, the space taken up by over-represented MAIT clonotypes dropped significantly (roughly 0.17 to 0.10), whereas no significant difference was seen post-infection. MAIT TRBV usage was oligoclonal, favouring TRBV20 and TRBV6, and appeared unchanged by infection. Although the availability of volunteer samples limited sample sizes, the sizes were judged adequate for detecting differences between groups.

Receptor libraries were prepared by 5' RACE. Two rounds of PCR with Phusion High-Fidelity polymerase amplified TCRbeta, with sample-specific barcodes added in the primers. TCRbeta libraries were made through template-switch cDNA synthesis using SMARTScribe reverse transcriptase and a TRBC-specific primer. The barcoded samples were pooled and then prepared using the NEBNext Ultra DNA Library Prep Kit for Illumina. Libraries were sequenced on an Illumina MiSeq with the MiSeq reagent kit v2, 300 cycles. Per the original workflow: Jemultiplexer demultiplexed the reads by barcode, and MiTCR with default parameters aligned the reads. VDJtools removed non-functional sequences, and clonotypes were defined by amino acid sequence, with clonotype frequencies based on assigned sequence reads. In the clonal space homeostasis analysis, clonotypes were binned by frequency as over-represented (0.05-1), large, medium and small. TCRdb itself trimmed the public reads at Q25 with fastp, ran MiXCR and retained productive beta chains. A single entry per CDR3 protein holds the most common genes and DNA from its merged rows. The V and J calls were not made by the authors but by TCRdb's processing. The sample table contains about 640 distinct CDR3 sequences; only one count was recorded for 11% to 15% of them. Roughly 30% of the sample belongs to the ten largest clones.

A remark on this clonotype: Its binding antigen is unknown. A single base separates this from a much larger clone, so it may be a read error.

The sample's time point, from its label and the paper: before S. Paratyphi A challenge (baseline). MAIT cells were defined as Valpha7.2+ CD161+ T cells and were identified and sorted by flow cytometry. Over time, circulating MAIT cell TCRbeta repertoires were profiled in more than five volunteers who came down with enteric fever following controlled oral challenge with live Salmonella Paratyphi A. Each diagnosed volunteer contributed MAIT cell samples at pre-infection, mid-infection and post-infection timepoints. A diagnosis of enteric fever required Paratyphi A bacteremia and/or a persistent fever above 38 degrees C that lasted more than 12 hours. Challenged volunteers were diagnosed with infection between day 4 and day 7 after challenge. For RNA extraction, about 4,500 to 11,000 MAIT cells from each sample were sorted straight into RNAqueous-Micro lysis buffer. Lymphoprep gradient centrifugation was used to isolate peripheral blood mononuclear cells from blood samples and leukocyte cones. Cells were sorted on either a BD FACSAria Fusion or a BD FACSAria III sorter.

Counted from cysteine to phenylalanine, this CDR3 has 15 amino acids. Only CDR3 DNA remains: 45 bases, in frame from the first base. Clipping removes 2 bases from V and 9 bases from J, with 12 as the unmatched junction base count. CDR1 and CDR2 are read off the germline V gene as KGHSH and LQKENI. This receptor chain uses TRBV18 and TRBJ2-5; 7 central bases correspond to TRBD2. The sequenced sample was MAIT cells from PBMCs, obtained at the first sampling point of the challenge study. This TCR was sampled from a person aged 18 to 75 who was deliberately infected with Salmonella Paratyphi A in a paratyphoid fever challenge study. The DNA sequence follows: TGTGCCAGCTCACCAGGGTGGAGCGGGGTTGAGGCCCAGTACTTC. This translates into CASSPGWSGVEAQYF.